This TCR beta chain was sequenced in a study of siplizumab effects on memory and regulatory T cells. Using immunoSEQ multiplex PCR, the repertoire was profiled, and TCRdb retains in-frame clones only, with some absent. This table holds 75,000 to 100,000 clones, roughly 94% found once. This clone was counted between two and nine times. Its antigen is not identified. Whole-study results and caveats: Naive or memory phenotype was unassignable for roughly 75-96% of proliferating CD4+ or CD8+ clones. The authors mapped only a minor fraction of alloreactive clones to unstimulated subsets.

This receptor was identified in a human donor in good health. Sequenced sample: non-Treg CD4+ T cells sorted from blood.

The CDR3 nucleotides are TGTGCCAGCAGCGTAGCCGGGACTAGCGGGATCCATGAGCAGTTCTTC. Translation gives CASSVAGTSGIHEQFF. This chain links TRBV9 with TRBJ2-1; TRBD2 matches 13 bases. With 0 bases clipped from V and 8 bases from J, the junction kept 5 bases outside the gene matches. The CDR3 covers 16 residues. Germline values: CDR1 SGDLS, CDR2 YYNGEE. Full variable domain (rest looked up from reference TRBV9 and TRBJ2-1): DSGVTQTPKHLITATGQRVTLRCSPRSGDLSVYWYQQSLDQGLQFLIQYYNGEERAKGNILERFSAQQFPDLHSELNLSSLELGDSALYFCASSVAGTSGIHEQFFGPGTRLTVL.